This T cell receptor beta chain was recorded in a study of T cell changes during pregnancy in multiple sclerosis (dated by TCRdb to between 2018 and 2021). Study-wide context: Changes in the T cell repertoire over the course of pregnancy were examined in this study in women with multiple sclerosis.

Spanning cysteine to phenylalanine, the CDR3 consists of 15 amino acids. The kept DNA is CDR3 alone, 45 bases in frame from the first base. The germline V gene encodes CDR1 SGHRS and CDR2 YFSETQ. V is reduced by 1 base and J by 1 base, leaving a spacing of 11 bases between them. Library creation used the immunoSEQ multiplex PCR assay. TCRdb carries this immuneACCESS record with in-frame sequences only. Its versions omit some clonotypes, under half of them owing to an unresolved V gene in the studies checked, with the rest unexplained. The sample yields just under 80,000 clones; around 93% were counted once. The ten largest clones capture approximately 0.71% of the sample. About this clone itself: No cognate antigen has been identified for it. No quality values exist for individual bases; no much larger clone is one base distant.

Here the sequenced sample was peripheral blood, taken in the second trimester of pregnancy. This TCR was recovered from a female donor in good health, enrolled as a control in a pregnancy study. The rearrangement combines TRBV5-1 with TRBJ1-1; a tentative D match to TRBD1 spans 5 bases. The CDR3 protein: CASSLRAGWNTEAFF. The DNA reads as follows: TGCGCCAGCAGCTTGAGGGCAGGGTGGAACACTGAAGCTTTCTTT.